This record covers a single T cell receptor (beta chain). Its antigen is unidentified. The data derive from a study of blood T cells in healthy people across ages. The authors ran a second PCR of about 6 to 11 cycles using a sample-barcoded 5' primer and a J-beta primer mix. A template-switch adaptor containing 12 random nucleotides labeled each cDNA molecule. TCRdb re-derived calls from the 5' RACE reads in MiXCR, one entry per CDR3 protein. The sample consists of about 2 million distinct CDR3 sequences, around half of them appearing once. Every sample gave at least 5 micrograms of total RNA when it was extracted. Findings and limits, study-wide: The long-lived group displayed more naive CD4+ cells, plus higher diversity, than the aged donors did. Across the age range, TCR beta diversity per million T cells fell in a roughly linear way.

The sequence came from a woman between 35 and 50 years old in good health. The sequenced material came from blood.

In nucleotides, the CDR3 is TGTGCCAGCAGCGGGATCAGGGGTAGCAATCAGCCCCAGCATTTT. Translation: CASSGIRGSNQPQHF. The chain combines TRBV28 with TRBJ1-5, with a tentative D call TRBD1 (6 bases). The CDR3 is made up of 15 amino acids. Between the trimmed V and J ends, which lost 6 bases and 0 bases, there was a span of 12 bases. CDR1 MDHEN and CDR2 SYDVKM come from the germline V gene.